This entry lists 20 T cell receptor beta chains sequenced from one sample in a study of technical replicates of blood from a few donors (dated by TCRdb to about 2017). The library was obtained by the immunoSEQ multiplex PCR assay. TCRdb took this table from immuneACCESS and kept in-frame rearrangements with V and J called. Such tables lack part of the clones; where checked against another copy, unresolved V genes explain under half of the gap, and the rest is unexplained. The sample table holds 75,000 to 100,000 clones, of which approximately 94% were seen once. About 0.35% of the sample goes to the ten largest clones. Sequenced sample: T cells isolated from PBMCs. The receptor set was obtained from a human donor in good health.

The rearrangement links TRBV7-2 to TRBJ2-7, with 11 bases aligning to TRBD2. Germline-derived CDR1 and CDR2 are SGHTA and FQGNSA. The CDR3 loop spans 14 amino acids. Trimming cost V 5 bases and J 3 bases; bases outside gene matches: 3. The CDR3 coding sequence is TGTGCCAGCAGCCACGGGACTAGCGGCTACGAGCAGTACTTC. The encoded protein is CASSHGTSGYEQYF.

The rearrangement links TRBV9 to TRBJ1-3; D gene ambiguous. This CDR3 contains 13 residues. The V gene's germline CDR1 is SGDLS and CDR2 YYNGEE. Trimming stripped 2 bases from V and 3 bases from J, with 6 bases between. The CDR3 loop reads CASSVSFGNTIYF. Here the CDR3 DNA reads TGTGCCAGCAGCGTGAGTTTTGGAAACACCATATATTTT.

In DNA, the CDR3 is TGCGCCAGCAGCCCGGGGGAGGTGTTATCCTACGAGCAGTACTTC. It specifies CASSPGEVLSYEQYF. The chain joins TRBV5-1 to TRBJ2-7; a weak D match, TRBD2 (6 bases). This CDR3 has 15 amino acids. Trimming cost V 4 bases and J 1 base, with 15 bases left between them. Germline V CDR1 and CDR2: SGHRS, YFSETQ.

This chain links TRBV2 with TRBJ1-1, with 8 bases lining up with TRBD1. The CDR3 length is 15 residues. CDR1 SNHLY and CDR2 FYNNEI come from the germline V gene. V shed 2 bases, J shed 3 bases, and the junction held 5 bases outside the gene matches. This CDR3 reads CASSESGGAYTEAFF. CDR3 bases: TGTGCCAGCAGTGAATCAGGGGGCGCCTACACTGAAGCTTTCTTT.

This CDR3 is CASSLDPDSYNEQFF. The CDR3 nucleotides are TGTGCCAGCAGCTTAGATCCAGACTCCTACAATGAGCAGTTCTTC. The chain is built from TRBV7-8 and TRBJ2-1; D remains unclear. V was pared by 1 base and J by 0 bases, with 7 bases between. The CDR3 covers 15 residues. Germline lookup yields CDR1 SGHVS and CDR2 FQNEAQ. The whole variable domain, filled in from reference TRBV7-8 and TRBJ2-1, reads GAGVSQSPRYKVAKRGQDVALRCDPISGHVSLFWYQQALGQGPEFLTYFQNEAQLDKSGLPSDRFFAERPEGSVSTLKIQRTQQEDSAVYLCASSLDPDSYNEQFFGPGTRLTVL.

The chain couples TRBV2 to TRBJ2-1; no clear D gene. The V end lost 6 bases, the J end lost 0 bases, and 9 bases lay between the germline ends. Per germline, CDR1 SNHLY and CDR2 FYNNEI. The CDR3 sequence is 14 residues long. CDR3 DNA sequence: TGTGCCAGCAGGCCAGCGCGCTCCTACAATGAGCAGTTCTTC. Residues: CASRPARSYNEQFF. Variable domain in full (rest from reference TRBV2 and TRBJ2-1): EPEVTQTPSHQVTQMGQEVILRCVPISNHLYFYWYRQILGQKVEFLVSFYNNEISEKSEIFDDQFSVERPDGSNFTLKIRSTKLEDSAMYFCASRPARSYNEQFFGPGTRLTVL.

This chain joins TRBV27 and TRBJ2-7, with 7 bases identical to TRBD1. CDR1 is MNHEY, CDR2 SMNVEV, per germline (reference sequence). With V trimmed by 5 bases and J by 2 bases, 3 bases remained unmatched. The CDR3 runs to 13 residues. CDR3 protein: CASSKGQTYEQYF. CDR3 coding DNA: TGTGCCAGCAGTAAGGGACAGACCTACGAGCAGTACTTC.

V is TRBV27 and J is TRBJ2-1, with D tentatively TRBD2 (6 bases). CDR3 length: 13 residues. Germline V CDR1 and CDR2: MNHEY, SMNVEV (reference sequence). V lost 4 bases to trimming and J lost 7 bases, with 11 bases between them. The CDR3 nucleotides read TGTGCCAGCAGTTGGGACCGGGGGAATGAGCAGTTCTTC. It is translated as CASSWDRGNEQFF.

As for this clone: Additional DNA sequences in this sample encode the identical CDR3. This rearrangement joins TRBV5-4 to TRBJ2-7, with 7 bases lining up with TRBD1. CDR1 and CDR2 (germline): SGHNT, YYREEE (reference sequence). There are 14 residues in the CDR3. V was pared by 2 bases and J by 0 bases, with 2 bases of the junction left unmatched. The CDR3 loop reads CASSLGTASYEQYF. DNA of the CDR3: TGTGCCAGCAGCTTAGGGACAGCCTCCTACGAGCAGTACTTC.

This clone was counted between two and nine times. The genes are TRBV11-3 and TRBJ2-2, with a weak D call TRBD2 (6 bases). The CDR3 length is 13 residues. Germline-derived CDR1 and CDR2 are SGHNT and YENEEA. V was trimmed by 1 base and J by 6 bases, leaving 6 bases between them. CDR3 amino acids: CASSLASAGELFF. The CDR3 DNA is TGTGCCAGCAGCTTAGCTAGCGCCGGGGAGCTGTTTTTT.

The chain has TRBV6-5 and TRBJ2-4, with 10 bases lining up with TRBD2. CDR3 size: 16 residues. Germline CDR1 is MNHEY and CDR2 is SVGAGI. The V gene end was trimmed by 0 bases and the J gene end by 1 base; junction bases not matched to a gene: 0. CDR3 protein: CASSYSSGRAKNIQYF. DNA for the CDR3: TGTGCCAGCAGTTACTCTAGCGGGAGGGCCAAAAACATTCAGTACTTC.

Regarding this clone: Relative to the germline gene, one junction end is altered; a read error may explain this. V is TRBV5-1 and J is TRBJ2-3; 8 nucleotides match TRBD2. The germline V gene has CDR1 SGHRS and CDR2 YFSETQ. There are 14 residues in the CDR3. Written as DNA, the CDR3 is TGCGCCAGCACCTTGGGGGGACTAGGCGATACGCAGTATTTT. Translation: CASTLGGLGDTQYF.

The chain's CDR3 is CSVADRTQAFF. In nucleotides, the CDR3 is TGCAGCGTCGCGGACAGGACCCAAGCTTTCTTT. The chain recombines TRBV29-1 with TRBJ1-1; 7 nucleotides agree with TRBD1. V gave up 6 bases and J gave up 9 bases; unmatched junction bases: 7. CDR1 is SQVTM and CDR2 is ANQGSEA in the germline V gene. This CDR3 region has 11 residues. The whole variable domain, filled in from reference TRBV29-1 and TRBJ1-1, reads SAVISQKPSRDICQRGTSLTIQCQVDSQVTMMFWYRQQPGQSLTLIATANQGSEATYESGFVIDKFPISRPNLTFSTLTVSNMSPEDSSIYLCSVADRTQAFFGQGTRLTVV.

The chain is built from TRBV5-1 and TRBJ2-5, with TRBD1 identical over 7 bases. V gave up 3 bases and J gave up 7 bases; unmatched junction bases: 15. Germline V gene lookup returns CDR1 SGHRS and CDR2 YFSETQ. CDR3 length: 16 amino acids. CDR3 amino acids: CASSSSRTTGAATQYF. The CDR3 DNA follows: TGCGCCAGCAGCTCGTCTCGAACTACAGGGGCGGCGACCCAGTACTTC.

This clone was counted a few times. The CDR3 here is CASSIDLEGASYTF. CDR3 bases: TGTGCCAGTAGTATAGATCTGGAGGGGGCCAGCTACACCTTC. This sequence joins TRBV19 and TRBJ1-2; 7 bases line up with TRBD1. V gave up 0 bases and J gave up 9 bases; unmatched junction bases: 7. CDR1 and CDR2 from the germline V gene are LNHDA and SQIVND (reference sequence). The CDR3 runs to 14 residues.

This chain connects TRBV13 to TRBJ2-7; D remains unclear. This CDR3 has 11 amino acids. Germline V gene lookup returns CDR1 PRHDT and CDR2 FYEKMQ (reference sequence). Deletions cut 3 bases from V and 10 bases from J, with 10 bases between. As DNA, the CDR3 is TGTGCCAGCAGCTTTAGTAAGAGCCAGTACTTC. It specifies CASSFSKSQYF. Full variable domain (outside the CDR3, taken from reference TRBV13 and TRBJ2-7): AAGVIQSPRHLIKEKRETATLKCYPIPRHDTVYWYQQGPGQDPQFLISFYEKMQSDKGSIPDRFSAQQFSDYHSELNMSSLELGDSALYFCASSFSKSQYFGPGTRLTVT.

The V call is TRBV4-1, the J call TRBJ1-1; D ambiguous. From germline, CDR1 is MGHRA and CDR2 YSYEKL. The CDR3 totals 14 residues. The germline V and J ends were trimmed by 0 bases and 10 bases, with 15 bases remaining between them. The CDR3 loop is CASSQERNRISAFF. As DNA, the CDR3 is TGCGCCAGCAGCCAAGAAAGAAACAGAATTTCAGCTTTCTTT.

The J gene is TRBJ1-5, the V gene TRBV9; D perhaps matches TRBD1 (6 bases). V lost 3 bases to trimming and J lost 10 bases, with 20 bases between them. Germline CDR1 and CDR2: SGDLS and YYNGEE. The length of the CDR3 is 15 residues. This chain's CDR3 is CASSAGHRSVGPQHF. CDR3 coding DNA: TGTGCCAGCAGCGCGGGACATCGGAGCGTTGGACCCCAGCATTTT.

This clone came up once. V gene TRBV7-3 combines with J gene TRBJ2-1, with D perhaps matching TRBD2 (6 bases). The CDR3 has 14 residues. From germline, CDR1 is SGHTA and CDR2 FQGTGA. Trimming pared 4 bases from V and 7 bases from J, leaving 14 bases between. CDR3 loop: CASSYGSFLNEQFF. CDR3 sequence (DNA): TGTGCCAGCAGCTACGGGAGTTTTTTAAATGAGCAGTTCTTC.

The chain is built from TRBV29-1 and TRBJ1-3; 7 nucleotides line up with TRBD1. The CDR3 spans 15 residues. CDR1 is SQVTM and CDR2 is ANQGSEA in the germline V gene. J was trimmed by 2 bases and V by 5 bases; bases with no gene match: 9. The CDR3 spells CSVRSGGSAGNTIYF. CDR3 DNA: TGCAGCGTTCGGTCAGGGGGTTCAGCTGGAAACACCATATATTTT.